Shown below are 7 T cell receptor beta chains from a single sample sequenced in a study of sequential checkpoint blockade in melanoma. Assay used: immunoSEQ multiplex PCR; TCRdb lists only in-frame clones, some missing. The data show tens of thousands of clones, more than 70% seen once. Treatment: randomized to nivolumab then ipilimumab (arm A) or the reverse (arm B). The sequencing here drew on CD8+ T cells sorted from blood (inferred from file names), taken from a patient given nivolumab and ipilimumab in sequence. Receptor source: a human donor with melanoma.

The chain uses TRBV27 and TRBJ2-7; 7 bases map to TRBD1. V gave up 0 bases and J gave up 9 bases; unmatched junction bases: 8. This CDR3 spans 14 amino acids. Germline CDR1 and CDR2: MNHEY and SMNVEV (reference sequence). The CDR3 DNA reads as TGTGCCAGCAGTTTATCCTCGACAGGGCGGAGGCAGTACGTC. Its translation is CASSLSSTGRRQYV.

The rearrangement joins TRBV2 to TRBJ1-5, with a possible D match to TRBD1 (6 bases). The V end was cut by 5 bases, the J end by 0 bases, with 14 bases between. This CDR3 contains 16 residues. Germline loops: CDR1 SNHLY, CDR2 FYNNEI. The CDR3 bases are TGTGCCAGCAGTCTCGTGGGGGCCCATAGCAATCAGCCCCAGCATTTT. Protein sequence: CASSLVGAHSNQPQHF.

The rearrangement links TRBV7-3 to TRBJ2-1; 7 bases are shared with TRBD1. Trimming at V came to 4 bases and at J to 2 bases, leaving 5 bases not matched to a gene. Per germline, CDR1 SGHTA and CDR2 FQGTGA. The CDR3 spans 15 residues. The CDR3 is CASSSGTETYNEQFF. CDR3 sequence (DNA): TGTGCCAGCAGCTCTGGGACAGAAACCTACAATGAGCAGTTCTTC.

This sequence joins TRBV5-1 and TRBJ2-1, with D possibly matching TRBD2 (6 bases). The ends were cut back, 7 bases at V and 0 bases at J, with 14 bases in the middle. This CDR3 has 15 amino acids. CDR1 SGHRS and CDR2 YFSETQ come from the germline V gene. In DNA, the CDR3 is TGCGCCAGCGGGTACGGGAGCGCCTCCTACAATGAGCAGTTCTTC. Its protein product is CASGYGSASYNEQFF.

The rearrangement joins TRBV19 to TRBJ2-7, with D unclear. V was cut by 1 base and J by 3 bases, with 10 bases left in between. Germline CDR1 is LNHDA and CDR2 is SQIVND (reference sequence). This CDR3 comprises 14 residues. CDR3 in DNA: TGTGCCAGTAGTATAGCTGGCAACCACTACGAGCAGTACGTC. Its translation: CASSIAGNHYEQYV.

V is TRBV5-1 and J is TRBJ2-5; D is unclear. The DNA end favors TRBJ2-7, so the J call may be wrong. Per the germline V gene, CDR1 is SGHRS and CDR2 is YFSETQ. The CDR3 is 12 amino acids. CDR3 sequence reads: CASSPSSYEQYF. CDR3 bases: TGCGCCAGCAGCCCTTCCTCCTACGAGCAGTACTTC.

The V and J genes are TRBV27 and TRBJ1-5, with a tentative D call TRBD1 (5 bases). CDR1 and CDR2 from the germline V gene are MNHEY and SMNVEV (reference sequence). The CDR3 contains 15 residues. V was cut by 5 bases and J by 4 bases, with 15 bases left in between. The CDR3 DNA reads TGTGCCAGCAGTCCCCGGGGCGGGGGTAATCAGCCCCAGCATTTT. Protein product: CASSPRGGGNQPQHF.